This T cell receptor (beta chain) is from a study of T-cell memory formation after mild COVID-19. Overall study: TCR clusters showed largely donor specificity. Study conclusions and caveats: Day 15 to 85 contractors were CD4/CD8 balanced; later expanders leaned CD4+.

V shed 4 bases, J shed 4 bases, and the junction held 4 bases outside the gene matches. Looked up from germline, CDR1 is SGHTA and CDR2 is FQGNSA. The CDR3 consists of 15 residues. One entry per CDR3 protein results from TCRdb running MiXCR on the 5' RACE reads. The sample has approximately 240,000 distinct CDR3 sequences; 15% to 20% are singletons. This clonotype was observed many times. No antigen is known for it. The chain uses TRBV7-2 and TRBJ2-1; the match to TRBD2 covers 10 bases. The receptor was derived from a man between 18 and 29 years old who had mild COVID-19 (a few samples of this study predate the infection). Cell type and time point are not known. The material sequenced was PBMCs or a T cell subset sorted from them (not recorded which). CDR3 sequence: CASSSERGGYNEQFF. The CDR3 DNA reads as TGTGCCAGCAGCTCCGAGCGGGGGGGTTACAATGAGCAGTTCTTC.